The T cell receptor (beta chain) described here comes from a study of metastatic and nonmetastatic thyroid tumors (dated by TCRdb to 2018 to 2021). Turning to the overall study: Repertoires were compared across peripheral blood and tumor or nodule tissue samples from malignant and benign thyroid patients.

Reading from cysteine to phenylalanine, the CDR3 counts 13 amino acids. The entry retains the CDR3 DNA only, 39 bases that are in frame from base 1. The junction carries 15 bases between V and J, which are trimmed by 5 bases and 7 bases respectively. Based on the germline V gene, the CDR1 and CDR2 sequences are MNHEY and SVGEGT. This clone was counted between two and nine times. What antigen it recognizes has not been identified. One base away there is no much larger clone; base qualities are not given. None of the patients had been given any treatment before thyroid surgery. Using T-cell receptor beta sequencing, the study looked back at clinical samples from patients collected from about 2012 to 2018. Library preparation was by PCR. The instrument given in TCRdb is Illumina HiSeq 4000. High-throughput sequencing was used to profile the TCR beta-chain CDR3 region of every patient. The original pipeline was this. A classifier to discriminate distant-metastatic papillary thyroid cancer patients was built from CDR3 differences across clinicopathological groups. The Shannon index was used to assess repertoire diversity, and the Morisita-Horn index was used to assess tumor-blood repertoire similarity. Using fastp at Q25 and MiXCR, TCRdb reprocessed the public reads and kept productive beta chains. These V and J calls derive from TCRdb rather than the authors' analysis. Recorded for this sample are approximately 50,000 clones; 3.5% to 5% of them occurred a single time. The ten largest account for roughly a tenth of the sample.

Points the paper makes about the study in general: In both blood and tumor samples, TCR beta diversity was reported to be significantly higher in malignant tumors than in benign nodules.

The rearrangement combines TRBV6-2 or TRBV6-3 with TRBJ2-7; a tentative D call is TRBD2 (5 bases match). Sequencing was performed on blood. The sequence derives from a female donor with papillary thyroid cancer or a benign thyroid nodule (not recorded which). Some clones in this sample may be carry-over from other donors' samples. CDR3 reads: CASSASRSGEQYF. The DNA is TGTGCCAGCAGTGCTTCGAGGTCGGGAGAGCAGTACTTC.